The rows below give T cell receptor beta chains drawn from one sample of a study of T cells in Graves' hyperthyroidism and ophthalmopathy. MiXCR, applied by TCRdb to the multiplex PCR reads, yields one record per CDR3 protein. The sample holds some 500,000 distinct CDR3 sequences, roughly 15% seen once. Material: blood. All receptors derive from a woman in her twenties or thirties with Graves' ophthalmopathy. Each CDR3 is given with its conserved first and last residue. The D gene is left open where the match is weak. Clone size is not always given. Where it is, it says once, few, many or a class for expanded clones.

>TRBJ2-1|many|TRBD2|TRBV20-1
TGCAGTGCTAGAGGGACTAGCGGATACAATGAGCAGTTCTTC
CSARGTSGYNEQFF
>TRBJ1-6|few|TRBD1|TRBV28
TGTGCCAGCAGCTCGGACAGGCGCAGTTCACCCCTCCACTTT
CASSSDRRSSPLHF
>TRBJ2-5|many|NA|TRBV5-6
TGTGCCAGCAGCTTGGCATGGGGCCACCAGTACTTC
CASSLAWGHQYF
>TRBJ1-2|many|NA|TRBV28
TGTGCCAGCGGGACAAACTATGGCTACACCTTC
CASGTNYGYTF
>TRBJ2-3|NA|NA|TRBV20-1
TGCAGTGCTCCCCGTCGGACTCCGGGGACAGATACGCAGTATTTT
CSAPRRTPGTDTQYF
>TRBJ1-2|NA|NA|TRBV10-2
TGCGCCAGCAGTGAAGAATTGGCCCGCAGCGGGAGCTACACCTTC
CASSEELARSGSYTF
>TRBJ2-1|many|TRBD2|TRBV5-1
TGCGCCAGCAGCTGGCCCTTGGGAGCGGGACCCCCACATGAGCAGTTCTTC
CASSWPLGAGPPHEQFF
>TRBJ2-2|many|TRBD2|TRBV28
TGTGCCAGCTTAGGGAGGGAGCGAAACACCGGGGAGCTGTTTTTT
CASLGRERNTGELFF
>TRBJ2-1|many|TRBD2|TRBV27
TGTGCCAGCAGCCCCTGGACAGGGACGGGTCTAGCGGGAGTGAGTTCCTACAATGAGCAGTTCTTC
CASSPWTGTGLAGVSSYNEQFF
>TRBJ1-1|NA|NA|TRBV5-1
TGCGCCAGCAGCTTGCGGCCAGGGGCAAACTCTGAAGCTTTCTTT
CASSLRPGANSEAFF
>TRBJ2-5|NA|NA|TRBV15
TGTGCCACCAGCAGAGCCTCCCGGGGGCTGGTAGAGACCCAGTACTTC
CATSRASRGLVETQYF
>TRBJ2-2|NA|TRBD1|TRBV28
TGTGCCGGGGGGACAGGGAAGATTAGTCGCACCGGGGAGCTGTTTTTT
CAGGTGKISRTGELFF
>TRBJ2-7|NA|NA|TRBV19
TGTGCCAGTAGTAGGCCCCCTCGGGCCAGGGTGGGCGAGCAGTACTTC
CASSRPPRARVGEQYF
>TRBJ2-3|many|NA|TRBV14
TGTGCCAGCAGCCGATACCTGAATACGCAGTATTTT
CASSRYLNTQYF
>TRBJ2-3|few|TRBD2|TRBV20-1
TGCAGTGCTCTTTCTTTTAGCGGGAGTACCACAGATACGCAGTATTTT
CSALSFSGSTTDTQYF
>TRBJ2-7|many|NA|TRBV28
TGTGCCAGCAGTGAGACAGGATCCTACGAGCAGTACTTC
CASSETGSYEQYF
>TRBJ2-1|NA|TRBD2|TRBV7-2
TGTGCCAGCAGCTTAGTAGAGCCCCGAGGGGTTTTCGGGAGGGGAAGCAATGAGCAGTTCTTC
CASSLVEPRGVFGRGSNEQFF
>TRBJ2-7|many|NA|TRBV27
TGTGCCAGCAGTTTGGGAGGGGGCGCCCCCGACGCCGAGCAGTACTTC
CASSLGGGAPDAEQYF
>TRBJ2-7|NA|TRBD2|TRBV20-1
TGCAGTGCTTGTCCCCCCTTGCGGGAGGTTGGAGGTGAGCAGTACTTC
CSACPPLREVGGEQYF
>TRBJ2-7|NA|TRBD2|TRBV2
TGTGCCAGCAGCGAGAATCTAGCGGGAGACTACGAGCAGTACTTC
CASSENLAGDYEQYF
>TRBJ1-1|many|NA|TRBV6-2/TRBV6-3
TGTGCCAGCAGTGGTGACACAAGAATCATGAACACTGAAGCTTTCTTT
CASSGDTRIMNTEAFF
>TRBJ1-1|many|NA|TRBV10-2
TGCGCCAGCAGTGGGGCACAGACTAACACTGAAGCTTTCTTT
CASSGAQTNTEAFF
>TRBJ2-7|NA|NA|TRBV12-3/TRBV12-4
TGTGCCAGCAGTCTTACGGGGATAAGGTACGAGCAGTACTTC
CASSLTGIRYEQYF